This TCR beta chain emerged from a study of blood T cell repertoires in COVID-19. As for the study in general: The origin of the acute and convalescent COVID-19 samples was the United States, Italy and Spain. PBMCs, B-cell-depleted T cells, or T cells provided the cDNA or gDNA that made up the material.

This CDR3 is built from 15 residues. Using immunoSEQ multiplex PCR, the repertoire was profiled, and TCRdb retains in-frame clones only, with some absent. The sample records over 55,000 clones, roughly 87% being singletons. The chain carries TRBV21-1 and TRBJ1-1; the table assigns TRBD1, which was not confirmed against the DNA. TRBV21-1 is classified as a pseudogene. The source material was peripheral blood. This receptor was identified in a woman older than 75 with acute or convalescent COVID-19. In nucleotides, the CDR3 is TGTGCCAGCAGCAGAGGACTCGGGACAGGCCTTGAAGCTTTCTTT. It encodes CASSRGLGTGLEAFF.